This T cell receptor beta chain was profiled in a study of blood T cell repertoires in COVID-19. The data were produced by immunoSEQ multiplex PCR, yet TCRdb's version contains in-frame clones alone and is incomplete. The sample comprises approximately 74,000 clones, approximately 86% of which are singletons, and more than 5.5% rests with the top ten. The germline gives CDR1 MNHNS, CDR2 SASEGT. This CDR3 has 14 residues. V lost 6 bases, J lost 0 bases, and 2 bases stayed unmatched. The TCR originated in a man in his 70s with acute or convalescent COVID-19. The sequenced sample was peripheral blood. The V gene is TRBV6-1, the J gene TRBJ2-3; 8 bases line up with TRBD2. CDR3 sequence (DNA): TGTGCCAGCAGAATAGCGGGAAGCACAGATACGCAGTATTTT. It is translated as CASRIAGSTDTQYF.